Listed here is a single T cell receptor beta chain. The CDR3 is 16 residues long. Trimming removed 2 bases from V and 7 bases from J; junction bases left unmatched: 8. Germline values: CDR1 SGHNT, CDR2 YYREEE (reference sequence). The blood sample predates any ophthalmopathy symptoms, coming from first hyperthyroidism diagnosis. Isolation of PBMCs was performed on roughly 9 ml fresh peripheral blood. Researchers amplified the TCR beta CDR3 regions from RNA transcripts. The HTBI primer set was used in a first-round RT-PCR of the TCR CDR3. A single record per CDR3 protein comes from TCRdb applying MiXCR to the multiplex PCR reads. The repertoire holds some 600,000 distinct CDR3 sequences, with approximately 14% as singletons. The data originate from a study of T cells in Graves' hyperthyroidism and ophthalmopathy.

V is TRBV5-4 and J is TRBJ2-2; 10 nucleotides match TRBD1. Sequenced sample: blood. This sequence originates from a woman in her thirties with Graves' hyperthyroidism that later progressed to Graves' ophthalmopathy. The CDR3 is CASSLPGQGGYGELFF. The DNA of the CDR3 is TGTGCCAGCAGCTTACCCGGACAGGGGGGTTACGGGGAGCTGTTTTTT.